This TCR beta chain is drawn from a study of vaccination and CD4 T cells after COVID-19. Across the study: The study collected post-vaccine samples a median 72 days after dose two, with a range of 14 to 241.

Once obtained from cultured CD4+ T cells, the DNA was sequenced using the Oncomine TCR Beta short-read assay. TCRdb re-derived calls from the PCR reads in MiXCR, one entry per CDR3 protein. The table includes some 10,000 distinct CDR3 sequences, less than 70% detected once. The V gene's germline CDR1 is MNHNS and CDR2 SASEGT. This CDR3 is 16 amino acids long. Trimming shortened V by 6 bases and J by 3 bases, and 18 bases separated the two germline ends. This clonotype has only a few counts. Its antigen remains unknown. Documented treatment: approximately nine-day PBMC culture with coronavirus spike peptide pools or control peptides (ViraFEST assay).

This TCR derives from a human donor who had recovered from COVID-19. The V gene is TRBV6-1, the J gene TRBJ1-5; possible D gene TRBD1, 6 bases. The source material was CD4+ T cells from blood, cultured in vitro, sampled before SARS-CoV-2 vaccination. CDR3 loop: CASRTQGEVVNQPQHF. The CDR3 nucleotides are TGTGCCAGCAGGACACAGGGCGAGGTTGTCAATCAGCCCCAGCATTTT.